A single sample is the source of the 23 T cell receptor beta chains below, sequenced in a study of blood T cell repertoires in COVID-19. Generated by immunoSEQ multiplex PCR, the TCRdb table keeps only in-frame clones and is missing some. The sample has some 530,000 clones; approximately 85% are singletons. The sequencing input was peripheral blood. The receptors derive from a human donor in a cohort sampled during active COVID-19.

The CDR3 sequence is CASSLDFTGGSSYNEQFF. CDR3 in DNA: TGTGCCAGCAGCTTGGATTTTACGGGAGGGAGCTCCTACAATGAGCAGTTCTTC. The chain links TRBV5-8 to TRBJ2-1; 8 bases agree with TRBD2. This CDR3 is built from 18 residues. V was pared by 0 bases and J by 0 bases, with 8 bases of the junction left unmatched. Germline values: CDR1 SGHTS, CDR2 YDEGEE. Using reference TRBV5-8 and TRBJ2-1 for the parts outside the CDR3, the full variable domain is EAGVTQSPTHLIKTRGQQATLRCSPISGHTSVYWYQQALGLGLQFLLWYDEGEERNRGNFPPRFSGRQFPNYSSELNVNALELEDSALYLCASSLDFTGGSSYNEQFFGPGTRLTVL.

The genes are TRBV9 and TRBJ1-4; 7 nucleotides line up with TRBD1. This CDR3 is 14 amino acids long. After removal of 4 bases from V and 5 bases from J, the junction contained 5 bases not matched to a gene. Per the germline V gene, CDR1 is SGDLS and CDR2 is YYNGEE. The CDR3 nucleotides are TGTGCCAGCAGCCCTTCGACAGGGAATGAAAAACTGTTTTTT. Translated: CASSPSTGNEKLFF.

The V gene is TRBV4-3, the J gene TRBJ2-5; weak D call: TRBD2 (5 bases). Germline V gene data show CDR1 as LGHNA and CDR2 as YSLEER. This CDR3 region has 15 residues. With 0 bases removed from V and 2 bases from J, the gap between germline ends came to 10 bases. The CDR3 bases are TGCGCCAGCAGCCAAGAACTAGGAGAGCAAGAGACCCAGTACTTC. Its translation is CASSQELGEQETQYF.

The chain recombines TRBV5-4 with TRBJ2-1; 12 bases fit TRBD2. Germline assignment: CDR1 SGHNT and CDR2 YYREEE (reference sequence). After removal of 3 bases from V and 3 bases from J, the junction contained 4 bases not matched to a gene. The CDR3 length is 16 residues. The CDR3 reads CASSSTSGSFYNEQFF. The CDR3 nucleotides are TGTGCCAGCAGCTCGACTAGCGGGAGTTTCTACAATGAGCAGTTCTTC.

This clone has just one count. The rearrangement uses TRBV7-9 and TRBJ2-6, with 7 bases aligning to TRBD1. Germline loops: CDR1 SEHNR, CDR2 FQNEAQ (reference sequence). This CDR3 has 16 amino acids. J gave up 0 bases and V 5 bases, and 4 bases lay outside the gene matches. The CDR3 reads CASSPDRASGANVLTF. As DNA, the CDR3 is TGTGCCAGCAGCCCTGACAGGGCCTCTGGGGCCAACGTCCTGACTTTC.

The J gene is TRBJ2-7, the V gene TRBV11-2; 9 bases align to TRBD1. The V gene's germline CDR1 is SGHAT and CDR2 FQNNGV. V lost 5 bases and J lost 3; bases outside the gene matches: 17. The CDR3 is made up of 18 amino acids. In DNA form, the CDR3 reads TGTGCCAGCAGCGGACAAAGGTCCGGACAGGGGCCCATCTACGAGCAGTACTTC. This codes for CASSGQRSGQGPIYEQYF.

V gene TRBV28 combines with J gene TRBJ1-1; 8 bases are shared with TRBD1. The CDR3 spans 15 residues. Germline-derived CDR1 and CDR2 are MDHEN and SYDVKM. The ends lost 3 bases at V and 5 bases at J; junction bases unmatched: 8. This chain's CDR3 is CASSLPSDRATEAFF. CDR3 bases: TGTGCCAGCAGTTTGCCCTCGGACAGGGCGACTGAAGCTTTCTTT.

A single count supports this clone. The chain has TRBV28 and TRBJ2-5, with TRBD1 identical over 8 bases. J gave up 1 base and V 6 bases, and 4 bases lay outside the gene matches. Germline CDR1 and CDR2: MDHEN and SYDVKM. This CDR3 has 14 residues. CDR3 nucleotides: TGTGCCAGCAGCGGGGACAGGCCCCAAGAGACCCAGTACTTC. Encoded protein: CASSGDRPQETQYF.

The genes are TRBV6-6 and TRBJ1-3; D may be TRBD1 (5 bases). From germline, CDR1 is MNHNY and CDR2 SVGAGI (reference sequence). V lost 6 bases and J 0 bases, leaving 9 bases between the germline ends. The CDR3 runs 14 residues. Here the CDR3 DNA reads TGTGCCAGCAGCCCCGACAGCTCTGGAAACACCATATATTTT. This gives the protein CASSPDSSGNTIYF.

The chain combines TRBV7-6 with TRBJ2-1, with 7 nucleotides matching TRBD2. V shed 7 bases, J shed 13 bases, and the junction held 13 bases outside the gene matches. Germline V gene data show CDR1 as SGHVS and CDR2 as FNYEAQ. CDR3 length: 13 amino acids. The CDR3 DNA is TGTGCCAGCACCCCCATGGGTAGCGGGCATCAGTTCTTC. Encoded protein: CASTPMGSGHQFF.

About this clone itself: A read error is possible here, since a much larger clone lies one base away. The rearrangement uses TRBV25-1 and TRBJ1-1, with D maybe TRBD1 (6 bases). This CDR3 comprises 13 residues. Germline V gene data show CDR1 as MGHDK and CDR2 as SYGVNS. Trimming left V 7 bases short and J 1 base short, with 10 bases between. The DNA of the CDR3 is TGTGCCAGCACCCCGGACAGGAACACTGAAGCTTTCTTT. Protein: CASTPDRNTEAFF.

CDR3 protein: CASSLGHSGYEQYF. The CDR3 bases are TGTGCCAGCAGCCTCGGCCATAGCGGCTACGAGCAGTACTTC. The chain links TRBV11-2 to TRBJ2-7; D is possibly TRBD2 (6 bases). Trimming cost V 5 bases and J 3 bases, with 14 bases left between them. The CDR3 length is 14 residues. Germline CDR1 and CDR2: SGHAT and FQNNGV.

The chain recombines TRBV19 with TRBJ1-1; D not resolved. Germline V gene data show CDR1 as LNHDA and CDR2 as SQIVND (reference sequence). V was clipped by 3 bases and J by 4 bases, with 9 bases between them. This CDR3 has 13 amino acids. The CDR3 DNA reads as TGTGCCAGTAGTATTACGTCGAGCACTGAAGCTTTCTTT. It codes for CASSITSSTEAFF.

V gene TRBV10-3 combines with J gene TRBJ1-2; maybe TRBD1 (6 bases). The length of the CDR3 is 13 residues. Germline V gives CDR1 ENHRY, CDR2 SYGVKD. V lost 5 bases and J lost 8, with 15 bases in between. In nucleotides, the CDR3 is TGTGCCATCAGTTCAGGGGCCATTGGGGGCTACACCTTC. Translating gives CAISSGAIGGYTF.

The V gene is TRBV7-9, the J gene TRBJ2-3, with 7 bases lining up with TRBD1. CDR1 SEHNR and CDR2 FQNEAQ come from the germline V gene (reference sequence). The CDR3 has 15 amino acids. After removal of 8 bases from V and 2 bases from J, the junction contained 10 bases not matched to a gene. The DNA of the CDR3 is TGTGCCAGCGACCAAGACAGGGTCTCCACAGATACGCAGTATTTT. Protein sequence: CASDQDRVSTDTQYF.

The CDR3 sequence: CASRIPGAQETQYF. The CDR3, as DNA: TGTGCCAGCAGAATCCCCGGAGCGCAAGAGACCCAGTACTTC. The gene calls are TRBV6-5 and TRBJ2-5; no clear D gene. V lost 6 bases and J 2 bases, leaving 13 bases between the germline ends. The CDR3 loop spans 14 amino acids. Germline-derived CDR1 and CDR2 are MNHEY and SVGAGI.

The rearrangement joins TRBV9 to TRBJ2-6, with D tentatively TRBD2 (5 bases). Germline V lookup: CDR1 SGDLS, CDR2 YYNGEE. With 4 bases removed from V and 3 bases from J, the gap between germline ends came to 14 bases. CDR3 size: 16 residues. CDR3 DNA sequence: TGTGCCAGCAGCCCACCCCGTAGCGTTGGGGCCAACGTCCTGACTTTC. It translates to CASSPPRSVGANVLTF.

The chain uses TRBV19 and TRBJ2-3, with 8 bases aligning to TRBD2. Losses at the gene ends were 4 bases for V and 6 bases for J; bases not matched to a gene: 9. CDR3 length equals 15 residues. Germline CDR1 and CDR2: LNHDA and SQIVND (reference sequence). CDR3 region: CASSSRAGEGDTQYF. CDR3 DNA: TGTGCCAGTAGTAGTCGAGCGGGAGAGGGTGATACGCAGTATTTT.

This clone was observed a few times. The chain has TRBV2 and TRBJ1-5, with D possibly matching TRBD1 (5 bases). V was clipped by 5 bases and J by 2 bases, with 13 bases between them. The CDR3 extends over 15 amino acids. Germline CDR1 SNHLY, CDR2 FYNNEI. The CDR3 bases are TGTGCCAGCAGTCAACAGGCAAGGGGCAATCAGCCCCAGCATTTT. Its protein is CASSQQARGNQPQHF.

The V and J genes are TRBV29-1 and TRBJ1-2, with 7 bases matching TRBD1. V trimming: 5 bases; J trimming: 8 bases; junction bases outside the gene matches: 11. The germline V gene encodes CDR1 SQVTM and CDR2 ANQGSEA. The CDR3 covers 13 residues. The CDR3 is CSVHPTGVGGYTF. The CDR3 nucleotides read TGCAGCGTTCACCCTACAGGGGTAGGCGGCTACACCTTC.

The sample holds one count of this clone. One junction end does not reproduce the germline sequence, and a read error may be involved. The chain carries TRBV30 and TRBJ2-3, with TRBD2 matching over 10 bases. Germline CDR1 is GTSNPN and CDR2 is SVGIG (reference sequence). This CDR3 contains 14 residues. The CDR3 DNA is TGTGCCTGGAGTGGAGTCCCAGCGGGAGGGCCAAGAAATTTT. This sequence encodes CAWSGVPAGGPRNF.

V is TRBV5-8 and J is TRBJ2-1, with D possibly TRBD1 on 6 matching bases. CDR3 length equals 17 residues. Germline values: CDR1 SGHTS, CDR2 YDEGEE. With 1 base removed from V and 4 bases from J, the gap between germline ends came to 18 bases. For the CDR3, the DNA is TGTGCCAGCAGCTTGTCAGGCAGGGGCGAAATTTACAATGAGCAGTTCTTC. It codes for CASSLSGRGEIYNEQFF.

The chain uses TRBV19 and TRBJ2-7; 8 bases fit TRBD2. The germline V gene encodes CDR1 LNHDA and CDR2 SQIVND (reference sequence). This CDR3 region has 15 residues. Trimming at V came to 0 bases and at J to 6 bases, leaving 7 bases not matched to a gene. CDR3 sequence reads: CASSIEGFGTSEQYF. CDR3 in DNA: TGTGCCAGTAGTATAGAGGGATTCGGGACTAGCGAGCAGTACTTC.